This is a list of T cell receptor beta chains from one sample in a study of blood T cell repertoires in COVID-19. The repertoire was sequenced with immunoSEQ multiplex PCR; TCRdb's copy has only in-frame clones and lacks some. The table shows 250,000 to 300,000 clones, with around four fifths occurring only once. The sample comprised peripheral blood. The receptors here all came from a man aged 55 to 69 who had recovered from COVID-19. The CDR3 runs from the conserved cysteine through the conserved F or W. The D gene is left open where the match is weak. Clone sizes are given selectively: once, few, many, or a class where the clone is expanded.

v_call	clone_size	d_call	j_call	cdr3_aa	cdr3_nt
TRBV9	-	-	TRBJ2-5	CASSVATQPRETQYF	TGTGCCAGCAGCGTAGCTACCCAACCCCGGGAGACCCAGTACTTC
TRBV24-1	-	TRBD1	TRBJ2-1	CATSDSDREPFF	TGTGCCACCAGTGATTCCGACAGGGAACCGTTCTTC
TRBV3-1/TRBV3-2	-	-	TRBJ2-5	CASSQGRGQETQYF	TGTGCCAGCAGCCAAGGGAGGGGTCAAGAGACCCAGTACTTC
TRBV6-4	-	TRBD2	TRBJ2-1	CASSHSPSGSTYNEQFF	TGTGCCAGCAGTCATAGTCCTAGCGGTTCAACCTACAATGAGCAGTTCTTC
TRBV30	-	-	TRBJ1-6	CAWRPPWGRNSPLHF	TGTGCCTGGAGGCCCCCATGGGGGCGGAATTCACCCCTCCACTTT
TRBV15	-	-	TRBJ1-6	CATSRGSRVGSSPLHF	TGTGCCACCAGCAGAGGTTCCAGGGTAGGTTCTTCACCCCTCCACTTT
TRBV19	-	TRBD1	TRBJ1-5	CASNSGGTGNQPQHF	TGTGCCAGTAACTCAGGGGGTACGGGCAATCAGCCCCAGCATTTT
TRBV6-1	-	TRBD1	TRBJ2-3	CASSEGNRGWPDTQYF	TGTGCCAGCAGTGAAGGTAACAGGGGTTGGCCAGATACGCAGTATTTT
TRBV6-6	-	-	TRBJ2-3	CASSYGDRSTDTQYF	TGTGCCAGCAGTTACGGCGACAGAAGCACAGATACGCAGTATTTT
TRBV29-1	-	-	TRBJ1-1	CSVANTEAFF	TGCAGCGTAGCGAACACTGAAGCTTTCTTT
TRBV19	-	TRBD1	TRBJ1-5	CASSRDRNSNQPQHF	TGTGCCAGTAGTCGGGACAGGAATAGCAATCAGCCCCAGCATTTT
TRBV19	-	-	TRBJ2-7	CASSPTGSSYEQYF	TGTGCCAGTAGTCCCACAGGATCCTCCTACGAGCAGTACTTC
TRBV30	-	TRBD1	TRBJ1-5	CAWSLRQGPYQPQHF	TGTGCCTGGAGTCTACGACAGGGTCCTTATCAGCCCCAGCATTTT
TRBV13	few	TRBD1	TRBJ2-7	CASSSSMEPRGRNEQYF	TGTGCCAGCAGCTCCAGTATGGAACCCAGGGGGCGCAACGAGCAGTACTTC
TRBV6-5	-	TRBD1	TRBJ1-5	CASRGTGGYQPQHF	TGTGCCAGCAGGGGGACAGGGGGTTATCAGCCCCAGCATTTT
TRBV3-1/TRBV3-2	-	-	TRBJ2-1	CASSPRARRGGNEQFF	TGTGCCAGCAGTCCCCGAGCGCGCCGAGGAGGGAATGAGCAGTTCTTC
TRBV7-2	-	TRBD2	TRBJ2-1	CASSLVGLAGKYNEQFF	TGTGCCAGCAGCTTAGTGGGATTAGCGGGCAAGTACAATGAGCAGTTCTTC
TRBV4-2	-	TRBD2	TRBJ2-5	CASSRGLAGQQETQYF	TGTGCCAGCAGCCGCGGACTAGCGGGGCAACAAGAGACCCAGTACTTC
TRBV6-5	-	-	TRBJ1-1	CASSYSLGAGGTEAFF	TGTGCCAGCAGTTACTCTTTAGGGGCAGGCGGCACTGAAGCTTTCTTT
TRBV7-9	medium-sized	-	TRBJ1-1	CASSLGQRNNEAFF	TGTGCCAGCAGCTTAGGACAGCGCAACAATGAAGCTTTCTTT
TRBV5-1	once	TRBD1	TRBJ1-4	CASSPTGQGVGKLFF	TGCGCCAGCAGCCCCACGGGACAGGGTGTTGGAAAACTGTTTTTT
TRBV29-1	-	TRBD1	TRBJ2-1	CSAGGTGLNEQFF	TGCAGCGCCGGGGGGACAGGGTTGAATGAGCAGTTCTTC
TRBV3-1/TRBV3-2	-	-	TRBJ1-6	CASSPPGGSNSPLHF	TGTGCCAGCAGCCCCCCGGGGGGTTCTAATTCACCCCTCCACTTT
TRBV5-5	-	-	TRBJ2-5	CASSFPGPGGETQYF	TGTGCCAGCAGCTTCCCGGGACCTGGGGGGGAGACCCAGTACTTC
TRBV6-5	-	TRBD1	TRBJ2-1	CASSKPGQGFGEQFF	TGTGCCAGCAGTAAACCGGGACAGGGGTTCGGTGAGCAGTTCTTC
TRBV27	-	TRBD1	TRBJ1-1	CASRDRTGRNTEAFF	TGTGCCAGCAGGGATCGGACAGGGCGGAACACTGAAGCTTTCTTT
TRBV7-2	-	-	TRBJ1-2	CASSQAGINYGYTF	TGTGCCAGCAGTCAAGCAGGGATTAACTATGGCTACACCTTC
TRBV2	-	TRBD1	TRBJ1-5	CASSADRAGGQPQHF	TGTGCCAGCAGCGCCGACAGGGCCGGGGGTCAGCCCCAGCATTTT
TRBV12-5	-	-	TRBJ1-1	CASGGPVLRTEAFF	TGTGCTAGTGGTGGGCCGGTCCTGCGAACTGAAGCTTTCTTT
TRBV6-5	-	-	TRBJ2-7	CASSYSAGSPTYEQYF	TGTGCCAGCAGTTACTCGGCGGGCAGCCCTACCTACGAGCAGTACTTC
TRBV29-1	-	-	TRBJ2-7	CSVARTGSSYEQYF	TGCAGCGTTGCTAGAACAGGTAGCTCCTACGAGCAGTACTTC
TRBV19	-	-	TRBJ1-1	CASSKLQGTEAFF	TGTGCCAGTAGTAAATTACAGGGAACTGAAGCTTTCTTT
TRBV9	-	TRBD1	TRBJ1-4	CASSRDRDEKLFF	TGTGCCAGCAGCCGGGACAGGGACGAAAAACTGTTTTTT